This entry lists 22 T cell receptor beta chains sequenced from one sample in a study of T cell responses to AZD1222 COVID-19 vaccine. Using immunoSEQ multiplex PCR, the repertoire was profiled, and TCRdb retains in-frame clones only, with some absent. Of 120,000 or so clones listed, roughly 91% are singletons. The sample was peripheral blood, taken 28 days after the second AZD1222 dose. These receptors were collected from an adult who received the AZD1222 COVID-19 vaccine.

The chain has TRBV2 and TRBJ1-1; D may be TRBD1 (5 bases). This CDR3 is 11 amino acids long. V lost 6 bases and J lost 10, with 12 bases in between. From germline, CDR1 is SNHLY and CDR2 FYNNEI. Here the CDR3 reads CASSLDGGAFF. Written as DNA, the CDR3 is TGTGCCAGCAGCCTAGACGGGGGAGCTTTCTTT.

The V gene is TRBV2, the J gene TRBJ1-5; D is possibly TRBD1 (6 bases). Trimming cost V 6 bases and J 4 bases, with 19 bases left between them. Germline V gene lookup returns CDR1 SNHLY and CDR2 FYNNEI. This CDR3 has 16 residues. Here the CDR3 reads CASREGGRRGNQPQHF. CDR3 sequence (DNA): TGTGCCAGCAGAGAGGGGGGCAGGCGAGGGAATCAGCCCCAGCATTTT.

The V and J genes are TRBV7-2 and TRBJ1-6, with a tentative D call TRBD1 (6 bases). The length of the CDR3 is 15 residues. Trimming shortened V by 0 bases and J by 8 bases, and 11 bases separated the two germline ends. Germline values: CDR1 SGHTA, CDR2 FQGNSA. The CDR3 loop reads CASSLALGGDSPLHF. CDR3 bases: TGTGCCAGCAGCTTAGCGCTCGGGGGCGATTCACCCCTCCACTTT.

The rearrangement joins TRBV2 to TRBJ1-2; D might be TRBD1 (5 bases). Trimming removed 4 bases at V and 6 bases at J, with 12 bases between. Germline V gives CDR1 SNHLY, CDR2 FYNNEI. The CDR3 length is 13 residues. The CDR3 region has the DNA TGTGCCAGCAGTGTGACAGTTCGGGATGGCTACACCTTC. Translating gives CASSVTVRDGYTF.

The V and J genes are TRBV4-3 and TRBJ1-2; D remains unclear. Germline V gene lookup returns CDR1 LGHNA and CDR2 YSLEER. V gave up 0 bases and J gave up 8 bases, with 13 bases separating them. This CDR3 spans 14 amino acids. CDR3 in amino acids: CASSQDMRVMGYTF. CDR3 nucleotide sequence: TGCGCCAGCAGCCAAGATATGAGAGTTATGGGCTACACCTTC.

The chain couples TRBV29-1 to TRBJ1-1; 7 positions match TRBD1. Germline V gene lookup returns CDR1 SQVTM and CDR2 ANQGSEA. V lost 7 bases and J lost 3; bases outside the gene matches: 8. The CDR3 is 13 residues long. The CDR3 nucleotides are TGCAGCGCTGCACAGGGGACCTACACTGAAGCTTTCTTT. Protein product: CSAAQGTYTEAFF.

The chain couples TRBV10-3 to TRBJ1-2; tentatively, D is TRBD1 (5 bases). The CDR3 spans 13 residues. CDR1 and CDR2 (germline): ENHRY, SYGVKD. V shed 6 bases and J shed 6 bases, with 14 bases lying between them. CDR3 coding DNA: TGTGCCATCAGACCAGTGGGGGTGGATGGCTACACCTTC. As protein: CAIRPVGVDGYTF.

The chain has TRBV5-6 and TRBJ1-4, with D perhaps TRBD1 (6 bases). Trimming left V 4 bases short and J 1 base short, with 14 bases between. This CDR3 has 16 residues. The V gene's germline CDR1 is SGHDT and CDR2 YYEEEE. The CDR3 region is CASSVGQQETNEKLFF. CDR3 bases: TGTGCCAGCAGCGTTGGACAGCAAGAAACTAATGAAAAACTGTTTTTT.

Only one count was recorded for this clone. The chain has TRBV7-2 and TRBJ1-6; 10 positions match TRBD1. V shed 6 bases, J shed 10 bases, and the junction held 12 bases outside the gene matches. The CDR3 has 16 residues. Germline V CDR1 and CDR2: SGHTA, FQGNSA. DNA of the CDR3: TGTGCCAGCAGTCGGGACAGGGGCTCGTTTTGGTCACCCCTCCACTTT. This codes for CASSRDRGSFWSPLHF.

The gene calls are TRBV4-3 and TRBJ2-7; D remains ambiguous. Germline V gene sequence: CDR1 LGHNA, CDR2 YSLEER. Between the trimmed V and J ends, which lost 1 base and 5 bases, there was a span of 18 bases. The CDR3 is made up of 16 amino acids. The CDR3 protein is CASSQAAVAPIDEQYF. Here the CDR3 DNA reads TGCGCCAGCAGCCAAGCTGCGGTCGCCCCGATTGACGAGCAGTACTTC.

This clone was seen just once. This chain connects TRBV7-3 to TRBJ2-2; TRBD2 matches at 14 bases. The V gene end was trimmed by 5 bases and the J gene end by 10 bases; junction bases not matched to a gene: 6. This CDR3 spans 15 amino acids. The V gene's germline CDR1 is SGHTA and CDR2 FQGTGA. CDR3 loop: CASSAGTSGSKELFF. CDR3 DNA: TGTGCCAGCAGCGCTGGGACTAGCGGGAGTAAGGAGCTGTTTTTT.

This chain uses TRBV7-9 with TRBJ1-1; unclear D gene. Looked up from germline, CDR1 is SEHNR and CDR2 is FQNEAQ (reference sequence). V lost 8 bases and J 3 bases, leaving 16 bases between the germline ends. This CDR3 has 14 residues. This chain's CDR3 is CASCTGSGYTEAFF. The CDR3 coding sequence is TGTGCCAGCTGCACCGGTAGTGGTTACACTGAAGCTTTCTTT.

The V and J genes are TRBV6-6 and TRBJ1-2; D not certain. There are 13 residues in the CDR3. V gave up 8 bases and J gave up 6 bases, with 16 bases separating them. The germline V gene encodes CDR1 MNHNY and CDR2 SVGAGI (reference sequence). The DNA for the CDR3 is TGTGCCAGCTTGGGAGTTATGTACAATGGCTACACCTTC. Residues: CASLGVMYNGYTF.

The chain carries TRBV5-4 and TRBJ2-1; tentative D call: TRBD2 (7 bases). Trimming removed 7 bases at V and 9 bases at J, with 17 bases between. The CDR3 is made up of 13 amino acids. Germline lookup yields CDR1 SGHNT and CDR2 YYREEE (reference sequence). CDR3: CASGGGGSPEQFF. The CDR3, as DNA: TGTGCCAGCGGGGGGGGCGGGAGTCCTGAGCAGTTCTTC.

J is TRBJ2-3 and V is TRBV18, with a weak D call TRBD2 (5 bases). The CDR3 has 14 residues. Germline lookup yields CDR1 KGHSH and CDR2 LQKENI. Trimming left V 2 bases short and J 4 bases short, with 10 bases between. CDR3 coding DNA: TGTGCCAGCTCACCAAAACTAGAGGCAGATACGCAGTATTTT. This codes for CASSPKLEADTQYF.

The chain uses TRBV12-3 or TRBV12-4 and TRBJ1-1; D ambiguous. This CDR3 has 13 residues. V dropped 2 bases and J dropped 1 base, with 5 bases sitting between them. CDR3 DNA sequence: TGTGCCAGCAGTTTACAGAGGAACACTGAAGCTTTCTTT. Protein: CASSLQRNTEAFF.

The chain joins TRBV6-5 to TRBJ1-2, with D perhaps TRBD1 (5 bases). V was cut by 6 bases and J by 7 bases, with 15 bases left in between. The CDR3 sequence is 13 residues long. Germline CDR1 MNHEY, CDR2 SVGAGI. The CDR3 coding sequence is TGTGCCAGCAGCCTGGGGGGTTTCGGTGGCTACACCTTC. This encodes CASSLGGFGGYTF.

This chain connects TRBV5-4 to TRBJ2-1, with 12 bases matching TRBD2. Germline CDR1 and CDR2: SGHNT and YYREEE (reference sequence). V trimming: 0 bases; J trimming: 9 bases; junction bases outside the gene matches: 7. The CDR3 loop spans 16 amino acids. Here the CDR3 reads CASSLGLAGGGGEQFF. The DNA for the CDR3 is TGTGCCAGCAGCTTGGGGCTAGCGGGAGGGGGAGGTGAGCAGTTCTTC.

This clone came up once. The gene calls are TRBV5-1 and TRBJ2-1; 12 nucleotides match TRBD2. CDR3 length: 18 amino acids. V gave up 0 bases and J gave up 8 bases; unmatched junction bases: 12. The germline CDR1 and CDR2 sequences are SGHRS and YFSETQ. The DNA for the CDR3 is TGCGCCAGCAGCTTGGGCTGGGACGGGACTAGCGGGTCGGATGAGCAGTTCTTC. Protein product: CASSLGWDGTSGSDEQFF.

CDR3 sequence reads: CASSFLQGNTEAFF. CDR3 DNA sequence: TGTGCCAGCAGCTTCTTGCAGGGGAACACTGAAGCTTTCTTT. The chain carries TRBV7-2 and TRBJ1-1, with D tentatively TRBD1 (5 bases). This CDR3 comprises 14 residues. Germline lookup yields CDR1 SGHTA and CDR2 FQGNSA. V lost 3 bases and J 1 base, leaving 9 bases between the germline ends.

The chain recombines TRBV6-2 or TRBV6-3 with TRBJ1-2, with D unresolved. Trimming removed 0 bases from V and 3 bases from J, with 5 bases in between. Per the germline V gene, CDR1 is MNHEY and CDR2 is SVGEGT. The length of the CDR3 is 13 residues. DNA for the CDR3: TGTGCCAGCAGTTACTCTCTCGACTATGGCTACACCTTC. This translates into CASSYSLDYGYTF.

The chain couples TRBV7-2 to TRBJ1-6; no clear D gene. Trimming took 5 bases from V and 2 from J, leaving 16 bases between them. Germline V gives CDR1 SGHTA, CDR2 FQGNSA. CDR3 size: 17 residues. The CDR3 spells CASSLEVQNPYNSPLHF. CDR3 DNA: TGTGCCAGCAGCCTAGAGGTTCAGAATCCCTATAATTCACCCCTCCACTTT.